A selection of T cell receptor beta chains follows, all from one sample in a study of cytomegalovirus exposure and HLA in healthy donors. Sequencing used immunoSEQ multiplex PCR; TCRdb keeps in-frame clones, though not all of them. The profile covers over 150,000 clones, with 80% to 90% appearing a single time and around 11% taken by the ten largest. What was sequenced was PBMCs. The receptor set was obtained from a man aged 45-65 years in good health and CMV-seropositive. The CDR3 runs from the conserved cysteine through the conserved F or W. Fields, in order: CDR3 protein, CDR3 DNA, V gene, D gene, clone size, CDR3 length, J gene. D genes are given only for firm matches. The size entry is marked missing in some rows and otherwise reads once, few, many or a size class.

CDR3 protein: CASTGGSLHGYTF
CDR3 DNA: TGTGCCAGCACAGGGGGATCCCTCCATGGCTACACCTTC
V gene: TRBV18
D gene: TRBD1
clone size: -
CDR3 length: 13
J gene: TRBJ1-2

CDR3 protein: CASSARGTDTQYF
CDR3 DNA: TGTGCCAGCAGTGCCAGGGGCACAGATACGCAGTATTTT
V gene: TRBV25-1
D gene: -
clone size: few
CDR3 length: 13
J gene: TRBJ2-3

CDR3 protein: CASSLGNRDYEQYF
CDR3 DNA: TGTGCCAGCAGTCTAGGGAACAGGGACTACGAGCAGTACTTC
V gene: TRBV28
D gene: -
clone size: -
CDR3 length: 14
J gene: TRBJ2-7

CDR3 protein: CASSFIGTSPTDTQYF
CDR3 DNA: TGTGCCAGCAGCTTTATTGGGACATCTCCCACAGATACGCAGTATTTT
V gene: TRBV7-9
D gene: -
clone size: -
CDR3 length: 16
J gene: TRBJ2-3

CDR3 protein: CASGLAGTSGAQETQYF
CDR3 DNA: TGTGCTAGTGGTTTGGCGGGGACTAGCGGGGCACAAGAGACCCAGTACTTC
V gene: TRBV12-5
D gene: TRBD2
clone size: -
CDR3 length: 17
J gene: TRBJ2-5

CDR3 protein: CASSLRGSYNEQFF
CDR3 DNA: TGTGCCAGCAGTTTACGGGGCTCCTACAATGAGCAGTTCTTC
V gene: TRBV6-5
D gene: -
clone size: -
CDR3 length: 14
J gene: TRBJ2-1

CDR3 protein: CASSIDRNTGELFF
CDR3 DNA: TGTGCCAGTAGTATAGACAGGAACACCGGGGAGCTGTTTTTT
V gene: TRBV19
D gene: -
clone size: -
CDR3 length: 14
J gene: TRBJ2-2

CDR3 protein: CASSYTGYSGNTIYF
CDR3 DNA: TGTGCCAGCAGCTACACAGGGTACTCTGGAAACACCATATATTTT
V gene: TRBV7-2
D gene: -
clone size: -
CDR3 length: 15
J gene: TRBJ1-3

CDR3 protein: CASSVGLRGGRSYNEQFF
CDR3 DNA: TGTGCCAGCAGCGTAGGGCTGCGGGGGGGAAGGTCCTACAATGAGCAGTTCTTC
V gene: TRBV9
D gene: TRBD2
clone size: -
CDR3 length: 18
J gene: TRBJ2-1

CDR3 protein: CASSYSLDGANVLTF
CDR3 DNA: TGTGCCAGCAGTTACTCCCTAGATGGGGCCAACGTCCTGACTTTC
V gene: TRBV6-5
D gene: -
clone size: -
CDR3 length: 15
J gene: TRBJ2-6

CDR3 protein: CASSRGGTEAFF
CDR3 DNA: TGTGCCAGCAGCCGGGGGGGCACTGAAGCTTTCTTT
V gene: TRBV9
D gene: -
clone size: few
CDR3 length: 12
J gene: TRBJ1-1

CDR3 protein: CASSPPGGAKETQYF
CDR3 DNA: TGTGCCAGCTCACCACCGGGAGGGGCGAAAGAGACCCAGTACTTC
V gene: TRBV18
D gene: TRBD2
clone size: once
CDR3 length: 15
J gene: TRBJ2-5

CDR3 protein: CASSDSPGALDTQYF
CDR3 DNA: TGTGCCAGCAGTGACTCACCTGGGGCGCTGGATACGCAGTATTTT
V gene: TRBV6-4
D gene: -
clone size: -
CDR3 length: 15
J gene: TRBJ2-3

CDR3 protein: CASSLTTGAQYF
CDR3 DNA: TGTGCCAGCAGCCTGACTACGGGGGCCCAGTACTTC
V gene: TRBV13
D gene: -
clone size: -
CDR3 length: 12
J gene: TRBJ2-5

CDR3 protein: CAGSLAAYQETQYF
CDR3 DNA: TGTGCCGGATCCTTAGCGGCGTACCAAGAGACCCAGTACTTC
V gene: TRBV5-4
D gene: -
clone size: -
CDR3 length: 14
J gene: TRBJ2-5

CDR3 protein: CASSLEAGGFGDYGYTF
CDR3 DNA: TGCGCCAGCAGCTTGGAGGCAGGGGGCTTTGGTGACTATGGCTACACCTTC
V gene: TRBV5-1
D gene: TRBD1
clone size: -
CDR3 length: 17
J gene: TRBJ1-2

CDR3 protein: CSSLRGRAFF
CDR3 DNA: TGCAGTTCCTTGAGAGGAAGAGCTTTCTTT
V gene: TRBV20-1
D gene: -
clone size: -
CDR3 length: 10
J gene: TRBJ1-1

CDR3 protein: CASSQTSAFF
CDR3 DNA: TGTGCCAGCAGTCAGACTAGCGCTTTCTTT
V gene: TRBV28
D gene: -
clone size: -
CDR3 length: 10
J gene: TRBJ1-1

CDR3 protein: CASSLARGAGNTIYF
CDR3 DNA: TGTGCCAGCAGCTTAGCCAGGGGCGCTGGAAACACCATATATTTT
V gene: TRBV7-2
D gene: -
clone size: -
CDR3 length: 15
J gene: TRBJ1-3

CDR3 protein: CASSLTSSGNYEQYF
CDR3 DNA: TGTGCCAGCAGTTTAACGTCTAGCGGGAACTACGAGCAGTACTTC
V gene: TRBV27
D gene: TRBD2
clone size: -
CDR3 length: 15
J gene: TRBJ2-7

CDR3 protein: CASSLDAGIAFF
CDR3 DNA: TGCGCCAGCAGCTTGGATGCGGGAATCGCTTTCTTT
V gene: TRBV5-1
D gene: -
clone size: -
CDR3 length: 12
J gene: TRBJ1-1

CDR3 protein: CAWSPGGPFF
CDR3 DNA: TGTGCCTGGAGTCCCGGGGGGCCGTTCTTC
V gene: TRBV30
D gene: -
clone size: few
CDR3 length: 10
J gene: TRBJ2-1

CDR3 protein: CASSVQTSGNTIYF
CDR3 DNA: TGTGCCAGCAGTGTGCAAACTTCTGGAAACACCATATATTTT
V gene: TRBV6-5
D gene: -
clone size: -
CDR3 length: 14
J gene: TRBJ1-3

CDR3 protein: CASSLGALYGYTF
CDR3 DNA: TGTGCCAGCAGCCTTGGGGCCCTCTATGGCTACACCTTC
V gene: TRBV7-9
D gene: -
clone size: -
CDR3 length: 13
J gene: TRBJ1-2

CDR3 protein: CASSTGVEEAAFF
CDR3 DNA: TGTGCCAGCTCCACGGGTGTGGAAGAGGCGGCTTTCTTT
V gene: TRBV18
D gene: -
clone size: -
CDR3 length: 13
J gene: TRBJ1-1

CDR3 protein: CASSSRQDRNPSYSNQPQHF
CDR3 DNA: TGCGCCAGCAGCTCACGTCAGGACAGGAATCCGTCTTATAGCAATCAGCCCCAGCATTTT
V gene: TRBV5-1
D gene: TRBD1
clone size: -
CDR3 length: 20
J gene: TRBJ1-5

CDR3 protein: CASSPGTVGSYEQYF
CDR3 DNA: TGCGCCAGCAGCCCGGGGACTGTCGGGTCCTACGAGCAGTACTTC
V gene: TRBV5-1
D gene: -
clone size: -
CDR3 length: 15
J gene: TRBJ2-7

CDR3 protein: CASSVGAHTEAFF
CDR3 DNA: TGTGCCAGCAGTGTAGGGGCCCACACTGAAGCTTTCTTT
V gene: TRBV2
D gene: -
clone size: -
CDR3 length: 13
J gene: TRBJ1-1

CDR3 protein: CASSFLGTGADTQYF
CDR3 DNA: TGTGCCAGCAGTTTTCTCGGGACAGGGGCAGATACGCAGTATTTT
V gene: TRBV6-5
D gene: TRBD1
clone size: once
CDR3 length: 15
J gene: TRBJ2-3

CDR3 protein: CASSLAGAEAFF
CDR3 DNA: TGTGCCAGCAGCCTTGCGGGTGCTGAAGCTTTCTTT
V gene: TRBV11-2
D gene: -
clone size: -
CDR3 length: 12
J gene: TRBJ1-1

CDR3 protein: CASSLGGTGRTEAFF
CDR3 DNA: TGTGCCAGCAGCTTAGGAGGGACAGGGAGGACTGAAGCTTTCTTT
V gene: TRBV11-2
D gene: TRBD1
clone size: -
CDR3 length: 15
J gene: TRBJ1-1

CDR3 protein: CASSFTGTHSYEQYF
CDR3 DNA: TGCGCCAGCAGCTTCACCGGGACACACTCCTACGAGCAGTACTTC
V gene: TRBV5-1
D gene: -
clone size: few
CDR3 length: 15
J gene: TRBJ2-7

CDR3 protein: CSLRENVGEQFF
CDR3 DNA: TGCTCCCTGCGGGAGAACGTCGGTGAGCAGTTCTTC
V gene: TRBV30
D gene: TRBD2
clone size: few
CDR3 length: 12
J gene: TRBJ2-1

CDR3 protein: CASSILPMTPNYNSPLHF
CDR3 DNA: TGTGCCAGTAGTATCCTCCCGATGACACCTAACTATAATTCACCCCTCCACTTT
V gene: TRBV19
D gene: -
clone size: -
CDR3 length: 18
J gene: TRBJ1-6

CDR3 protein: CASSVEGRAFTDTQYF
CDR3 DNA: TGTGCCAGCAGCGTGGAAGGGAGGGCCTTCACAGATACGCAGTATTTT
V gene: TRBV9
D gene: TRBD2
clone size: -
CDR3 length: 16
J gene: TRBJ2-3

CDR3 protein: CATSRGTALNTGELFF
CDR3 DNA: TGTGCCACCTCGAGAGGGACAGCCCTTAACACCGGGGAGCTGTTTTTT
V gene: TRBV7-6
D gene: TRBD1
clone size: -
CDR3 length: 16
J gene: TRBJ2-2

CDR3 protein: CASSAAVWAEQFF
CDR3 DNA: TGTGCCAGCAGTGCCGCAGTCTGGGCAGAGCAGTTCTTC
V gene: TRBV6-1
D gene: -
clone size: -
CDR3 length: 13
J gene: TRBJ2-1

CDR3 protein: CASSKGPGTGGPPQHF
CDR3 DNA: TGTGCCAGCAGCAAAGGGCCAGGGACAGGGGGACCGCCCCAGCATTTT
V gene: TRBV21-1
D gene: -
clone size: -
CDR3 length: 16
J gene: TRBJ1-5

CDR3 protein: CASSSTGVYEQYF
CDR3 DNA: TGTGCCAGCAGCTCGACGGGGGTATACGAGCAGTACTTC
V gene: TRBV5-6
D gene: -
clone size: -
CDR3 length: 13
J gene: TRBJ2-7

CDR3 protein: CASSEWGREETQYF
CDR3 DNA: TGTGCCAGCAGTGAATGGGGGCGCGAAGAGACCCAGTACTTC
V gene: TRBV6-1
D gene: -
clone size: -
CDR3 length: 14
J gene: TRBJ2-5

CDR3 protein: CASSVGTGSAAFF
CDR3 DNA: TGTGCCAGCAGCGTGGGGACAGGCTCTGCTGCTTTCTTT
V gene: TRBV9
D gene: TRBD1
clone size: -
CDR3 length: 13
J gene: TRBJ1-1

CDR3 protein: CASSPIISGLAGGRSYNEQFF
CDR3 DNA: TGTGCCAGTTCACCTATAATATCGGGACTAGCGGGAGGGAGATCCTACAATGAGCAGTTCTTC
V gene: TRBV19
D gene: TRBD2
clone size: -
CDR3 length: 21
J gene: TRBJ2-1

CDR3 protein: CASSQDMGTGLGYNEQFF
CDR3 DNA: TGTGCCAGCAGCCAAGATATGGGCACGGGACTAGGCTACAATGAGCAGTTCTTC
V gene: TRBV4-2
D gene: TRBD2
clone size: -
CDR3 length: 18
J gene: TRBJ2-1

CDR3 protein: CASSVEQGSYEQYF
CDR3 DNA: TGTGCCAGCAGCGTAGAACAGGGTTCCTACGAGCAGTACTTC
V gene: TRBV9
D gene: -
clone size: once
CDR3 length: 14
J gene: TRBJ2-7

CDR3 protein: CASSSLAGGGEQFF
CDR3 DNA: TGTGCCAGCAGCTCCTTAGCGGGAGGCGGTGAGCAGTTCTTC
V gene: TRBV7-3
D gene: TRBD2
clone size: -
CDR3 length: 14
J gene: TRBJ2-1

CDR3 protein: CASILAEETQYF
CDR3 DNA: TGTGCCAGCATACTAGCAGAAGAGACCCAGTACTTC
V gene: TRBV2
D gene: -
clone size: -
CDR3 length: 12
J gene: TRBJ2-5

CDR3 protein: CASRRDGGSGGEQYF
CDR3 DNA: TGTGCCAGCAGGCGGGACGGGGGATCGGGGGGCGAGCAGTACTTC
V gene: TRBV6-5
D gene: TRBD2
clone size: -
CDR3 length: 15
J gene: TRBJ2-7

CDR3 protein: CASSLSGTGGTDTQYF
CDR3 DNA: TGTGCCAGCAGCCTTAGCGGGACAGGGGGCACAGATACGCAGTATTTT
V gene: TRBV11-1
D gene: TRBD1
clone size: -
CDR3 length: 16
J gene: TRBJ2-3

CDR3 protein: CASSRTGEGLAFF
CDR3 DNA: TGTGCCAGCAGCCGGACAGGGGAGGGTTTAGCTTTCTTT
V gene: TRBV6-1
D gene: TRBD1
clone size: -
CDR3 length: 13
J gene: TRBJ1-1

CDR3 protein: CASSEYGRAYEQYF
CDR3 DNA: TGTGCCAGCAGTGAATATGGCAGGGCCTACGAGCAGTACTTC
V gene: TRBV25-1
D gene: -
clone size: -
CDR3 length: 14
J gene: TRBJ2-7

CDR3 protein: CASSSPGQGANTEAFF
CDR3 DNA: TGTGCCAGCAGTTCCCCGGGACAGGGGGCCAACACTGAAGCTTTCTTT
V gene: TRBV5-4
D gene: TRBD1
clone size: -
CDR3 length: 16
J gene: TRBJ1-1

CDR3 protein: CASSLPGRVQDF
CDR3 DNA: TGTGCCAGCAGTCTACCCGGGCGGGTCCAGGACTTC
V gene: TRBV28
D gene: -
clone size: -
CDR3 length: 12
J gene: TRBJ2-7

CDR3 protein: CAWIPSGTFDEQFF
CDR3 DNA: TGTGCCTGGATCCCCAGCGGGACGTTCGATGAGCAGTTCTTC
V gene: TRBV30
D gene: TRBD2
clone size: -
CDR3 length: 14
J gene: TRBJ2-1

CDR3 protein: CASIGRYNSPLHF
CDR3 DNA: TGTGCCAGCATTGGTAGATATAATTCACCCCTCCACTTT
V gene: TRBV6-1
D gene: -
clone size: -
CDR3 length: 13
J gene: TRBJ1-6

CDR3 protein: CASSARNYGYTF
CDR3 DNA: TGTGCCAGTAGTGCCAGGAACTATGGCTACACCTTC
V gene: TRBV19
D gene: -
clone size: -
CDR3 length: 12
J gene: TRBJ1-2